This T cell receptor (beta chain) was observed in a study of T cell changes during pregnancy in multiple sclerosis. The protocol was immunoSEQ multiplex PCR, while the TCRdb copy is restricted to in-frame clones and leaves out a portion. This repertoire shows about 80,000 clones, 90% to 95% found once; its top ten account for about 3%. Looked up from germline, CDR1 is LNHDA and CDR2 is SQIVND (reference sequence). V shed 7 bases, J shed 6 bases, and the junction held 8 bases outside the gene matches. The CDR3 consists of 14 residues. The sample in question was peripheral blood, obtained before pregnancy. J is TRBJ1-5 and V is TRBV19; 8 positions match TRBD1. This clonotype was sampled from a female donor with multiple sclerosis, enrolled in a pregnancy study. The CDR3 is CASTSGTGGQPQHF. CDR3 nucleotide sequence: TGTGCCAGTACTTCCGGGACAGGAGGTCAGCCCCAGCATTTT.